The TCR beta chain under discussion was sequenced for a study of blood T cell repertoires in COVID-19. Study in general: Collection of acute and convalescent COVID-19 samples took place in the United States, Italy and Spain. Sources were T cells, B-cell-depleted T cells, or PBMCs; the material itself was cDNA or gDNA.

This clone was found once. In the authors' workflow: By means of reference gene primer amplification, nucleated cell counts were estimated. Sequenced by immunoSEQ multiplex PCR; TCRdb stores in-frame clones only, minus some. For V, J and clone size, that table is used; D and trimming come from the DNA. The table includes around 30,000 clones, roughly nine tenths detected once. This TCR was sampled from a woman aged 40 to 50 with active or convalescent COVID-19. The specimen was peripheral blood.

The CDR3: CASSLWDRGSPLHF. The CDR3 region has the DNA TGTGCCAGCAGCTTGTGGGACAGGGGTTCACCCCTCCACTTT. The V call is TRBV5-6, the J call TRBJ1-6; TRBD1 matches 10 bases. After removal of 1 base from V and 9 bases from J, the junction contained 1 base not matched to a gene. From germline, CDR1 is SGHDT and CDR2 YYEEEE. The length of the CDR3 is 14 residues.